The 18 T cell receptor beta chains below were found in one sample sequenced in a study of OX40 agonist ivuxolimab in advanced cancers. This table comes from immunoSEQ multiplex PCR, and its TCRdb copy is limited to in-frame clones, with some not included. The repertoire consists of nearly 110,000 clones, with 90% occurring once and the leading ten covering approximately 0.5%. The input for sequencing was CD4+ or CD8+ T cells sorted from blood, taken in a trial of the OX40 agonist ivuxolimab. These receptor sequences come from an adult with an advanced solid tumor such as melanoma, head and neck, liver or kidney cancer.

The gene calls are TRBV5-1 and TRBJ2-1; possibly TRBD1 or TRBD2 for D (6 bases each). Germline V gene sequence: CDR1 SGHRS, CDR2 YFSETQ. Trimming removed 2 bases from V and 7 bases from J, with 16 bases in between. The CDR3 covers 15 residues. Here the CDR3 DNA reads TGCGCCAGCAGCTTAACGGGGGCCCCTGGGAATGAGCAGTTCTTC. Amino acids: CASSLTGAPGNEQFF.

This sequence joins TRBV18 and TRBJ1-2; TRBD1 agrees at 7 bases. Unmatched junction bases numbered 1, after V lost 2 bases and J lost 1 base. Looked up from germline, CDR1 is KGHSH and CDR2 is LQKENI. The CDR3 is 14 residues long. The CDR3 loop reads CASSPGQDNYGYTF. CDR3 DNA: TGTGCCAGCTCACCAGGACAGGATAACTATGGCTACACCTTC. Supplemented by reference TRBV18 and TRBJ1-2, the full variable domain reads NAGVMQNPRHLVRRRGQEARLRCSPMKGHSHVYWYRQLPEEGLKFMVYLQKENIIDESGMPKERFSAEFPKEGPSILRIQQVVRGDSAAYFCASSPGQDNYGYTFGSGTRLTVV.

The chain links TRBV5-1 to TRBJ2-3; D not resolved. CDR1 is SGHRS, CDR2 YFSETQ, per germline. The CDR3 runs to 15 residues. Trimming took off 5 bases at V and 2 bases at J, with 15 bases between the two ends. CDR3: CASRRTGEATDTQYF. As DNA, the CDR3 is TGCGCCAGCAGAAGGACGGGCGAAGCCACAGATACGCAGTATTTT.

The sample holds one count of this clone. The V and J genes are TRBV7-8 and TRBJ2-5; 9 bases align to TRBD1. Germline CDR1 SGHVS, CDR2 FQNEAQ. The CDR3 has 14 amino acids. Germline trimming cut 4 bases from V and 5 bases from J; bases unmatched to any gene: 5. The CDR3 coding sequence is TGTGCCAGCAGCTCCAGGACAGGGGTGGAGACCCAGTACTTC. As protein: CASSSRTGVETQYF.

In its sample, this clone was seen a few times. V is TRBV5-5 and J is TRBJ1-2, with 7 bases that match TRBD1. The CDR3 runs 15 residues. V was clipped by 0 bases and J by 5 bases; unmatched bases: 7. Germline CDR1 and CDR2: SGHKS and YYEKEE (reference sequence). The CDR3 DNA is TGTGCCAGCAGCTTGGCCTTAGGGGGCGTTTATGGCTACACCTTC. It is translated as CASSLALGGVYGYTF.

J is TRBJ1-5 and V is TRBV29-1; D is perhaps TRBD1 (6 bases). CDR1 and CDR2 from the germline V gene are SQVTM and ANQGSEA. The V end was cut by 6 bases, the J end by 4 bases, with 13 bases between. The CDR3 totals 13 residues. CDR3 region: CSVQGGGNQPQHF. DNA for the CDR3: TGCAGCGTGCAGGGAGGGGGAAATCAGCCCCAGCATTTT.

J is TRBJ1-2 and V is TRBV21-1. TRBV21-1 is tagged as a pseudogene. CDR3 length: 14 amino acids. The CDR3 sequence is CASSGGEGLYGYTF. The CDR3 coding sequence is TGTGCCAGCAGCGGAGGTGAGGGGCTTTATGGCTACACCTTC.

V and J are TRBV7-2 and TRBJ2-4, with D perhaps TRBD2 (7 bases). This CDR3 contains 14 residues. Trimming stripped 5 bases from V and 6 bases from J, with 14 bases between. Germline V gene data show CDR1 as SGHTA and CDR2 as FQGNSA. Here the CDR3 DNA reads TGTGCCAGCAGCGTGGACGGGGGGCTAAACATTCAGTACTTC. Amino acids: CASSVDGGLNIQYF.

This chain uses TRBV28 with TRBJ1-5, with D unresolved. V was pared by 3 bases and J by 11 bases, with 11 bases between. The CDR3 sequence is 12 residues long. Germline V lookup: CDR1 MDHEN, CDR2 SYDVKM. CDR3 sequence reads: CASSFIESAQHF. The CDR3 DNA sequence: TGTGCCAGCAGTTTCATAGAATCAGCCCAGCATTTT.

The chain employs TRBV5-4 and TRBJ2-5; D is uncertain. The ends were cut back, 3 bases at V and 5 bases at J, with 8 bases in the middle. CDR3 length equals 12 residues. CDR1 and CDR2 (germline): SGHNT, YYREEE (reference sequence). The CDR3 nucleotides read TGTGCCAGCAGCTCCTCCGGGGAGACCCAGTACTTC. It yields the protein CASSSSGETQYF.

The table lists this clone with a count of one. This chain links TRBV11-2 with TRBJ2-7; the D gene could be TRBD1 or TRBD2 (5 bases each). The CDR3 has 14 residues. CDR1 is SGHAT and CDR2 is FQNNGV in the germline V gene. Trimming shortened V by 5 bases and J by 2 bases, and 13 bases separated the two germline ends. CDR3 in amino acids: CASSPRGSPYEQYF. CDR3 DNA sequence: TGTGCCAGCAGCCCCCGGGGCTCCCCCTACGAGCAGTACTTC.

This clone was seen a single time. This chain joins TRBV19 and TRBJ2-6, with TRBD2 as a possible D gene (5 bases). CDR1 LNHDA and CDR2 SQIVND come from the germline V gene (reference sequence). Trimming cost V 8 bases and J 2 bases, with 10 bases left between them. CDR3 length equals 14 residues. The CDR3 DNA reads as TGTGCCAGTGCCGAGGGAGCTGGGGCCAACGTCCTGACTTTC. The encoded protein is CASAEGAGANVLTF.

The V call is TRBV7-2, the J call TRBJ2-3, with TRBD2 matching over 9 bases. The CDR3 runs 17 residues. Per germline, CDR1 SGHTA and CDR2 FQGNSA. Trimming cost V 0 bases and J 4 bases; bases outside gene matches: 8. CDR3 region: CASSLAGRGGRADTQYF. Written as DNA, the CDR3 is TGTGCCAGCAGCTTAGCAGGGCGGGGGGGCCGAGCAGATACGCAGTATTTT.

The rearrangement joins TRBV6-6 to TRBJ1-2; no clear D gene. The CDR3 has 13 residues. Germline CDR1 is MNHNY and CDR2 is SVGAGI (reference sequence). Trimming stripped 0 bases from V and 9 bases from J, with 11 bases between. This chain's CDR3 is CASSYSIEGRYTF. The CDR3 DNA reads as TGTGCCAGCAGTTACTCGATTGAGGGCCGCTACACCTTC.

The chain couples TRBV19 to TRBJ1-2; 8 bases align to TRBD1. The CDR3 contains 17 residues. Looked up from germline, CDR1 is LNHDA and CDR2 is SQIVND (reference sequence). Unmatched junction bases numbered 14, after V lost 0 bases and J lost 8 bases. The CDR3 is CASSIDLDITGGRGYTF. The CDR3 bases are TGTGCCAGTAGTATAGATCTAGATATAACAGGGGGACGCGGCTACACCTTC. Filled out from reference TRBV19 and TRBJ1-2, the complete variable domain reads DGGITQSPKYLFRKEGQNVTLSCEQNLNHDAMYWYRQDPGQGLRLIYYSQIVNDFQKGDIAEGYSVSREKKESFPLTVTSAQKNPTAFYLCASSIDLDITGGRGYTFGSGTRLTVV.

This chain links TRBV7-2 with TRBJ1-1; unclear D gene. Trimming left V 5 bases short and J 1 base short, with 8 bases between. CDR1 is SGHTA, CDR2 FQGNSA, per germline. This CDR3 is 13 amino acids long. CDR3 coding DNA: TGTGCCAGCAGCCGGGCGGGGAACACTGAAGCTTTCTTT. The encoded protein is CASSRAGNTEAFF.

This CDR3 is CASSLTSGTHEQYF. The CDR3, as DNA: TGTGCCAGCTCGCTTACCTCAGGGACCCACGAGCAGTACTTC. This sequence joins TRBV18 and TRBJ2-7; D is perhaps TRBD1 or TRBD2 (5 bases each). Trimming cost V 6 bases and J 5 bases, with 17 bases left between them. The length of the CDR3 is 14 residues. Germline CDR1 and CDR2: KGHSH and LQKENI. The full variable domain, its missing parts supplied by reference TRBV18 and TRBJ2-7, is NAGVMQNPRHLVRRRGQEARLRCSPMKGHSHVYWYRQLPEEGLKFMVYLQKENIIDESGMPKERFSAEFPKEGPSILRIQQVVRGDSAAYFCASSLTSGTHEQYFGPGTRLTVT.

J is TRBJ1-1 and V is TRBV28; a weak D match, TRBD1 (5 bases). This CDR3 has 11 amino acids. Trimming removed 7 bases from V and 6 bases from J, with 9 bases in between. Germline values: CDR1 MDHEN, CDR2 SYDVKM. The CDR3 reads CASTLGAEAFF. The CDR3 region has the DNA TGTGCCAGCACCTTGGGGGCTGAAGCTTTCTTT.